The rows below give T cell receptor beta chains drawn from one sample of a study of T cells after yellow fever vaccination. TCRdb passed the 5' RACE reads through MiXCR, listing each CDR3 protein once. The sample comprises roughly 63,000 distinct CDR3 sequences, 7.4% of which are singletons, and just over 35% rests with the top ten. Sequenced material: CD8+ T cells sorted from PBMCs, taken 15 days after the yellow fever booster vaccination. These receptor sequences come from a man younger than 45 who received the YFV17D yellow fever vaccine. The CDR3 runs from the conserved cysteine through the conserved F or W. A D gene is named only where the DNA matches it firmly. A row's size may be missing; if present it is once, few, many or a size class.

abundance	len	j_gene	d_gene	v_gene	CDR3aa	CDR3nt
NA	14	TRBJ2-5	NA	TRBV27	CASSLYWASETQYF	TGTGCCAGCAGTCTCTACTGGGCGAGCGAGACCCAGTACTTC
many	11	TRBJ2-2	NA	TRBV7-9	CASTLAGELFF	TGTGCCAGCACCCTCGCCGGGGAGCTGTTTTTT
many	15	TRBJ2-5	NA	TRBV10-3	CAISESGGLGETQYF	TGTGCCATCAGTGAGTCAGGAGGGCTTGGGGAGACCCAGTACTTC
many	16	TRBJ2-1	NA	TRBV7-9	CASSHRGAGEGGEQFF	TGTGCCAGCAGCCACAGGGGAGCCGGGGAGGGCGGTGAGCAGTTCTTC
many	16	TRBJ2-6	NA	TRBV6-1	CASSEAPPGGANVLTF	TGTGCCAGCAGTGAGGCTCCGCCGGGAGGGGCCAACGTCCTGACTTTC
many	12	TRBJ2-1	NA	TRBV12-3/TRBV12-4	CASSLEGRGQFF	TGTGCCAGCAGTTTAGAGGGGCGGGGGCAGTTCTTC
many	15	TRBJ2-1	TRBD2	TRBV20-1	CSARDGTSGTHEQFF	TGCAGTGCTAGGGACGGGACTAGCGGGACACATGAGCAGTTCTTC
many	14	TRBJ2-5	TRBD2	TRBV25-1	CASRESGSWETQYF	TGTGCCAGCAGGGAGAGCGGGAGTTGGGAGACCCAGTACTTC
many	13	TRBJ2-7	NA	TRBV12-3/TRBV12-4	CASSFTGADEQYF	TGTGCCAGCAGTTTTACGGGGGCCGACGAGCAGTACTTC
NA	12	TRBJ1-2	NA	TRBV27	CASSLSGVGYTF	TGTGCCAGCAGTTTATCCGGGGTTGGCTACACCTTC
many	12	TRBJ2-1	NA	TRBV12-3/TRBV12-4	CASSPSKNEQFF	TGTGCCAGCAGTCCCAGTAAGAATGAGCAGTTCTTC
many	17	TRBJ2-1	TRBD2	TRBV5-1	CASSSGLAEHSYNEQFF	TGCGCCAGCAGCTCGGGACTAGCGGAACACTCCTACAATGAGCAGTTCTTC
few	15	TRBJ2-1	TRBD2	TRBV27	CASSSKRGNNNEQFF	TGTGCCAGCAGCAGCAAGCGGGGGAACAACAATGAGCAGTTCTTC
many	13	TRBJ2-1	NA	TRBV5-6	CASSLVVDNEQFF	TGTGCCAGCAGCTTGGTGGTCGACAATGAGCAGTTCTTC
many	14	TRBJ2-7	NA	TRBV5-4	CASSFGPSGYEQYF	TGTGCCAGCAGCTTCGGGCCCTCCGGCTACGAGCAGTACTTC
many	16	TRBJ2-1	NA	TRBV7-2	CATDDPGAQAYNEQFF	TGTGCCACCGACGATCCAGGGGCGCAAGCCTACAATGAGCAGTTCTTC
many	13	TRBJ1-1	NA	TRBV4-2	CASSQGGENEAFF	TGTGCCAGCAGCCAGGGGGGAGAAAATGAAGCTTTCTTT
few	14	TRBJ2-3	NA	TRBV6-2/TRBV6-3	CASSLSGLTDTQYF	TGTGCCAGCAGCCTATCAGGCCTCACAGATACGCAGTATTTT
many	15	TRBJ2-3	NA	TRBV4-1	CASSQGVQGADTQYF	TGCGCCAGCAGCCAAGGAGTGCAGGGTGCAGATACGCAGTATTTT
few	13	TRBJ2-7	NA	TRBV18	CASSPPSTTEQYF	TGTGCCAGCTCACCACCCTCTACTACCGAGCAGTACTTC
many	16	TRBJ2-7	TRBD2	TRBV6-1	CASREGLAGGSYEQYF	TGTGCCAGCAGGGAGGGACTAGCGGGAGGATCCTACGAGCAGTACTTC
many	13	TRBJ2-7	TRBD2	TRBV15	CATSEGLVYEQYF	TGTGCCACCAGCGAGGGACTAGTCTACGAGCAGTACTTC
many	16	TRBJ2-5	NA	TRBV18	CASSPLSDSYQETQYF	TGTGCCAGCTCACCACTTTCCGACAGCTACCAAGAGACCCAGTACTTC
many	16	TRBJ1-4	NA	TRBV2	CASSERRAGPNEKLFF	TGTGCCAGCAGTGAACGTCGTGCAGGGCCTAATGAAAAACTGTTTTTT
many	13	TRBJ2-1	NA	TRBV6-1	CASRESSYNEQFF	TGTGCCAGCAGGGAGTCGTCCTACAATGAGCAGTTCTTC
many	14	TRBJ2-2	NA	TRBV27	CASSYGGPNGELFF	TGTGCCAGCAGTTATGGGGGACCCAACGGGGAGCTGTTTTTT
many	18	TRBJ2-2	TRBD1	TRBV4-1	CASSQRVWDSLGTGELFF	TGCGCCAGCAGCCAAAGGGTGTGGGACAGTCTCGGCACCGGGGAGCTGTTTTTT
many	17	TRBJ2-1	NA	TRBV5-1	CASSLTWGQPKNNEQFF	TGCGCCAGCAGCCTCACGTGGGGGCAACCAAAAAACAATGAGCAGTTCTTC
few	14	TRBJ2-7	NA	TRBV6-5	CASSYGPDSYEQYF	TGTGCCAGCAGTTACGGTCCAGACTCCTACGAGCAGTACTTC
many	14	TRBJ2-3	NA	TRBV5-1	CASSLERVTDTQYF	TGCGCCAGCAGCTTGGAAAGGGTCACAGATACGCAGTATTTT
many	17	TRBJ2-3	TRBD2	TRBV20-1	CSAILAGEGGRTDTQYF	TGCAGTGCTATCTTAGCGGGAGAGGGGGGTCGCACAGATACGCAGTATTTT
many	16	TRBJ2-5	TRBD2	TRBV29-1	CSVGDLAGGPMETQYF	TGCAGCGTTGGGGATCTAGCGGGAGGGCCTATGGAGACCCAGTACTTC
many	13	TRBJ2-5	TRBD2	TRBV12-3/TRBV12-4	CASSPSGEETQYF	TGTGCCAGCAGTCCTAGCGGGGAAGAGACCCAGTACTTC
many	12	TRBJ2-1	NA	TRBV9	CASGFSYNEQFF	TGTGCCTCAGGATTCTCCTACAATGAGCAGTTCTTC
NA	15	TRBJ2-7	TRBD1	TRBV9	CASSPSGTGFYEQYF	TGTGCCAGCAGCCCGTCCGGGACAGGGTTTTACGAGCAGTACTTC
many	11	TRBJ2-1	NA	TRBV7-9	CASSLRAEQFF	TGTGCCAGCAGCTTACGAGCTGAGCAGTTCTTC
many	13	TRBJ2-1	NA	TRBV6-1	CASKDERYNEQFF	TGTGCCAGCAAAGACGAGCGGTACAATGAGCAGTTCTTC
many	14	TRBJ2-1	NA	TRBV7-9	CASSPDGIYNEQFF	TGTGCCAGCAGCCCCGACGGAATCTACAATGAGCAGTTCTTC
many	13	TRBJ2-2	NA	TRBV29-1	CSPSVGGPGELFF	TGCAGCCCCTCGGTTGGGGGGCCCGGGGAGCTGTTTTTT
many	13	TRBJ1-1	NA	TRBV7-2	CASSPGPEVEAFF	TGTGCCAGCAGCCCCGGACCCGAGGTTGAAGCTTTCTTT
many	14	TRBJ2-5	NA	TRBV15	CATSREGTSETQYF	TGTGCCACCAGCAGAGAGGGGACCTCAGAGACCCAGTACTTC
NA	15	TRBJ1-5	NA	TRBV4-2	CASSQDLGISQPQHF	TGTGCCAGCAGCCAAGATCTAGGGATTTCTCAGCCCCAGCATTTT
many	18	TRBJ2-2	TRBD2	TRBV20-1	CSASGPGLAGLGTGELFF	TGCAGTGCTAGCGGCCCGGGACTAGCGGGACTCGGGACCGGGGAGCTGTTTTTT
many	15	TRBJ2-5	TRBD2	TRBV5-6	CASSLVVSGAETQYF	TGTGCCAGCAGCCTGGTGGTCAGCGGGGCGGAGACCCAGTACTTC
NA	13	TRBJ2-1	NA	TRBV20-1	CSARSPNTNEQFF	TGCAGTGCTAGGTCTCCTAATACCAATGAGCAGTTCTTC
many	15	TRBJ2-3	TRBD1	TRBV6-4	CASSDSRTGSDTQYF	TGTGCCAGCAGTGACTCCAGGACAGGGTCAGATACGCAGTATTTT
many	18	TRBJ2-1	TRBD2	TRBV29-1	CSVDRAAGLAGAYNEQFF	TGCAGCGTTGATAGGGCGGCAGGACTAGCGGGAGCCTACAATGAGCAGTTCTTC
many	15	TRBJ2-5	TRBD1	TRBV27	CASSPWTGGEETQYF	TGTGCCAGCAGTCCGTGGACAGGGGGCGAGGAGACCCAGTACTTC
few	14	TRBJ2-3	NA	TRBV7-9	CASTVIGHTDTQYF	TGTGCCAGCACCGTAATAGGCCACACAGATACGCAGTATTTT
many	15	TRBJ2-1	NA	TRBV5-1	CASSLLGAQYNEQFF	TGCGCCAGCAGCTTGTTAGGAGCCCAATACAATGAGCAGTTCTTC
many	15	TRBJ2-2	NA	TRBV3-1	CASSYRGDITGELFF	TGTGCCAGCAGCTACCGGGGTGATATCACCGGGGAGCTGTTTTTT
many	15	TRBJ2-1	TRBD1	TRBV24-1	CATSDTGTGYNEQFF	TGTGCCACCAGTGACACCGGGACAGGCTACAATGAGCAGTTCTTC
many	13	TRBJ1-2	NA	TRBV20-1	CSARGYELSGYTF	TGCAGTGCTAGAGGGTATGAACTATCAGGCTACACCTTC
many	15	TRBJ2-7	NA	TRBV7-9	CASSDATGPIYEQYF	TGTGCCAGCAGCGACGCGACGGGACCTATCTACGAGCAGTACTTC
many	13	TRBJ1-1	NA	TRBV9	CASSVDGGTEAFF	TGTGCCAGCAGCGTAGATGGGGGCACTGAAGCTTTCTTT
few	14	TRBJ1-6	TRBD1	TRBV20-1	CSAHTGTGGSPLHF	TGCAGTGCGCATACCGGGACAGGGGGTTCACCCCTCCACTTT
NA	13	TRBJ2-1	NA	TRBV20-1	CSARGRAGNEQFF	TGCAGTGCTAGAGGCCGAGCGGGCAATGAGCAGTTCTTC